The rows below give T cell receptor beta chains drawn from one sample of a study of T-cell reconstitution after alpha-beta-depleted transplantation in children. TCRdb itself ran the PCR reads through MiXCR, one entry per CDR3 protein. The table has over 200,000 distinct CDR3 sequences, around 9.2% seen once. Here the sequenced sample was PBMCs, mostly from graft donor cells, taken 360 days after TCRalphabeta/CD19-depleted stem cell transplant. These receptors originate from a male patient under 10 years old who had a stem cell transplant for acute myeloid leukemia, so the T cells may come from the graft donor. CDR3s include the opening cysteine and the closing phenylalanine or tryptophan. The D gene is left open where the match is weak. A row's size may be missing; if present it is once, few, many or a size class.

j_call: TRBJ2-1
clone_size: NA
v_call: TRBV12-3/TRBV12-4
d_call: NA
cdr3_nt: TGTGCCAGCAGTTTCCGGAGAGGGCAAGTTAATGAGCAGTTCTTC
cdr3_aa: CASSFRRGQVNEQFF

j_call: TRBJ2-5
clone_size: few
v_call: TRBV4-2
d_call: TRBD1
cdr3_nt: TGTGCCAGCAGCCAAGATCCTTGGGACAGAGAAGAGACCCAGTACTTC
cdr3_aa: CASSQDPWDREETQYF

j_call: TRBJ2-5
clone_size: few
v_call: TRBV6-5
d_call: NA
cdr3_nt: TGTGCCAGCAGTTACTCAAGGGGCGTCGGGGAGACCCAGTACTTC
cdr3_aa: CASSYSRGVGETQYF

j_call: TRBJ1-1
clone_size: few
v_call: TRBV13
d_call: TRBD1
cdr3_nt: TGTGCCAGCAGCTGGGGACAGCGCTGGTACGGGGAAGCTTTCTTT
cdr3_aa: CASSWGQRWYGEAFF

j_call: TRBJ1-1
clone_size: few
v_call: TRBV12-3/TRBV12-4
d_call: TRBD1
cdr3_nt: TGTGCCAGCAGTTTAGCGCGTCCGGGAGGGGGCCCAGAAGCTTTCTTT
cdr3_aa: CASSLARPGGGPEAFF

j_call: TRBJ1-5
clone_size: NA
v_call: TRBV10-3
d_call: NA
cdr3_nt: TGTGCCATCAGTGACGAAGGGCCCCCGGGGCCCCAGCATTTT
cdr3_aa: CAISDEGPPGPQHF

j_call: TRBJ1-4
clone_size: many
v_call: TRBV6-2/TRBV6-3
d_call: NA
cdr3_nt: TGTGCCAGCCCCCGCCCGGCGACTAATGAAAAACTGTTTTTT
cdr3_aa: CASPRPATNEKLFF

j_call: TRBJ2-5
clone_size: few
v_call: TRBV4-1
d_call: NA
cdr3_nt: TGCGCCAGCAGCCAAGAGTTCAACACCCAAGAGACCCAGTACTTC
cdr3_aa: CASSQEFNTQETQYF

j_call: TRBJ2-1
clone_size: few
v_call: TRBV7-7
d_call: NA
cdr3_nt: TGTGCTAGCAGCCCCACAGAGTACAATGAGCAGTTCTTC
cdr3_aa: CASSPTEYNEQFF

j_call: TRBJ2-1
clone_size: many
v_call: TRBV20-1
d_call: TRBD1
cdr3_nt: TGCAGTGCTAGAGTTGGGACAGCCTACAATGAGCAGTTCTTC
cdr3_aa: CSARVGTAYNEQFF

j_call: TRBJ1-1
clone_size: NA
v_call: TRBV6-1
d_call: NA
cdr3_nt: TGTGCCAGCAGCCCACTGGGGGGTGGGCCGAACACTGAAGCTTTCTTT
cdr3_aa: CASSPLGGGPNTEAFF

j_call: TRBJ1-2
clone_size: few
v_call: TRBV12-3/TRBV12-4
d_call: TRBD1
cdr3_nt: TGTGCCAGCAGTCCCCGGACAGGGACCAACTATGGCTACACCTTC
cdr3_aa: CASSPRTGTNYGYTF

j_call: TRBJ2-1
clone_size: NA
v_call: TRBV9
d_call: TRBD2
cdr3_nt: TGTGCCAGCAGCGGTGGACTAGCGGCGAGCTCCTACAATGAGCAGTTCTTC
cdr3_aa: CASSGGLAASSYNEQFF

j_call: TRBJ2-3
clone_size: NA
v_call: TRBV20-1
d_call: TRBD2
cdr3_nt: TGCAGTGCCGGCGGGGGGCCTGTTCTCGGTACGCAGTATTTT
cdr3_aa: CSAGGGPVLGTQYF

j_call: TRBJ2-2
clone_size: few
v_call: TRBV4-3
d_call: TRBD1
cdr3_nt: TGCGCCAGCAGCCGAGACAGGGATGGAACCGGGGAGCTGTTTTTT
cdr3_aa: CASSRDRDGTGELFF

j_call: TRBJ1-5
clone_size: few
v_call: TRBV2
d_call: NA
cdr3_nt: TGTGCCAGCTTCGCAGCGGGGGGAGTCGATCAGCCCCAGCATTTT
cdr3_aa: CASFAAGGVDQPQHF

j_call: TRBJ2-3
clone_size: few
v_call: TRBV15
d_call: NA
cdr3_nt: TGTGCCACCAGCAGGAAGATCAAGGACCAGACCCATACGCAGTATTTT
cdr3_aa: CATSRKIKDQTHTQYF

j_call: TRBJ2-5
clone_size: NA
v_call: TRBV20-1
d_call: NA
cdr3_nt: TGCAGTGCTAGAGACACTGGCTCGGGGTTAGTGGAGACCCAGTACTTC
cdr3_aa: CSARDTGSGLVETQYF

j_call: TRBJ1-4
clone_size: NA
v_call: TRBV5-1
d_call: NA
cdr3_nt: TGCGCCAGCACCCTCACCCCGGGGGGCAGGAATGAAAAACTGTTTTTT
cdr3_aa: CASTLTPGGRNEKLFF

j_call: TRBJ2-1
clone_size: few
v_call: TRBV27
d_call: NA
cdr3_nt: TGTGCCAGCAGTTTAGTGGCTAGCTGGGTTAGGTACAATGAGCAGTTCTTC
cdr3_aa: CASSLVASWVRYNEQFF

j_call: TRBJ2-2
clone_size: few
v_call: TRBV7-6
d_call: NA
cdr3_nt: TGTGCCAGCAGCTTAGACAGATCCGGGGAGCTGTTTTTT
cdr3_aa: CASSLDRSGELFF

j_call: TRBJ1-5
clone_size: NA
v_call: TRBV6-5
d_call: NA
cdr3_nt: TGTGCCAGCAGGGGCAGGGGACTAAATCAGCCCCAGCATTTT
cdr3_aa: CASRGRGLNQPQHF

j_call: TRBJ2-7
clone_size: few
v_call: TRBV20-1
d_call: NA
cdr3_nt: TGCAGTGCTAGTCGCCTCTGGGACTTCCCTAGCGAGCAGTACTTC
cdr3_aa: CSASRLWDFPSEQYF

j_call: TRBJ1-5
clone_size: many
v_call: TRBV2
d_call: NA
cdr3_nt: TGTGCCAGCAGTGCAGGGGTTTATAGCAATCAGCCCCAGCATTTT
cdr3_aa: CASSAGVYSNQPQHF

j_call: TRBJ2-1
clone_size: many
v_call: TRBV5-1
d_call: NA
cdr3_nt: TGCGCCAGCAGCTTGACAGGTCCCTACAATGAGCAGTTCTTC
cdr3_aa: CASSLTGPYNEQFF

j_call: TRBJ2-3
clone_size: many
v_call: TRBV5-1
d_call: NA
cdr3_nt: TGCGCCAGCAGCTTGGCCGAACGGACCCGGAGCACAGATACGCAGTATTTT
cdr3_aa: CASSLAERTRSTDTQYF

j_call: TRBJ2-3
clone_size: many
v_call: TRBV5-4
d_call: NA
cdr3_nt: TGTGCCAGCAGCTTTGGGGCACCAAACAGGGTACGGTCCACAGATACGCAGTATTTT
cdr3_aa: CASSFGAPNRVRSTDTQYF

j_call: TRBJ1-5
clone_size: few
v_call: TRBV20-1
d_call: TRBD1
cdr3_nt: TGCAGTGCTAGAGGGGCCCGACAGGGAAATCAGCCCCAGCATTTT
cdr3_aa: CSARGARQGNQPQHF

j_call: TRBJ1-4
clone_size: few
v_call: TRBV7-2
d_call: NA
cdr3_nt: TGTGCCAGCAGCATCGGGCCTTTCCGAGATGAAAAACTGTTTTTT
cdr3_aa: CASSIGPFRDEKLFF

j_call: TRBJ2-1
clone_size: few
v_call: TRBV5-1
d_call: TRBD2
cdr3_nt: TGCGCCAGCAGCGCTCTAGCGGGAGGGCTCTACAATGAGCAGTTCTTC
cdr3_aa: CASSALAGGLYNEQFF

j_call: TRBJ2-5
clone_size: many
v_call: TRBV7-9
d_call: NA
cdr3_nt: TGTGCCAGCAGCTTACCAATTTCCGGGGCGGAGGAGACCCAGTACTTC
cdr3_aa: CASSLPISGAEETQYF

j_call: TRBJ1-5
clone_size: NA
v_call: TRBV6-2/TRBV6-3
d_call: NA
cdr3_nt: TGTGCCAGCAAACAGCACGGGACGAACTCTAGGGATCCCCAGCATTTT
cdr3_aa: CASKQHGTNSRDPQHF

j_call: TRBJ2-3
clone_size: few
v_call: TRBV7-9
d_call: NA
cdr3_nt: TGTGCCAGCAGACCTAGGGGAATCACAGATACGCAGTATTTT
cdr3_aa: CASRPRGITDTQYF

j_call: TRBJ2-5
clone_size: few
v_call: TRBV6-5
d_call: TRBD1
cdr3_nt: TGTGCCAGCAGTTCGTCGACAGGGATGAGAGAGACCCAGTACTTC
cdr3_aa: CASSSSTGMRETQYF

j_call: TRBJ2-3
clone_size: NA
v_call: TRBV20-1
d_call: NA
cdr3_nt: TGCTGTGCTAGAGATCGGCGAACAGGGAGGGTACATACGCAGTATTTT
cdr3_aa: CCARDRRTGRVHTQYF

j_call: TRBJ2-2
clone_size: NA
v_call: TRBV14
d_call: NA
cdr3_nt: TGTGCCAGCAGCCAAGTCCACTTAAGAACCGGGGAGCTGTTTTTT
cdr3_aa: CASSQVHLRTGELFF

j_call: TRBJ2-1
clone_size: many
v_call: TRBV7-9
d_call: NA
cdr3_nt: TGTGCCAGCCAAGGTAATGAGCAGTTCTTC
cdr3_aa: CASQGNEQFF

j_call: TRBJ2-7
clone_size: NA
v_call: TRBV20-1
d_call: NA
cdr3_nt: TGCTGTGCTAGAGATCAGGTGGGAGAGAGCTCCTACGAGCAGTACTTC
cdr3_aa: CCARDQVGESSYEQYF

j_call: TRBJ1-1
clone_size: many
v_call: TRBV20-1
d_call: NA
cdr3_nt: TGCAGTGCTAGAACGACAACAGAGAACACTGAAGCTTTCTTT
cdr3_aa: CSARTTTENTEAFF

j_call: TRBJ2-1
clone_size: NA
v_call: TRBV5-8
d_call: NA
cdr3_nt: TGTGCCAGCAGCTTCGGGATGGGGCTCTCCTACAATGAGCAGTTCTTC
cdr3_aa: CASSFGMGLSYNEQFF

j_call: TRBJ2-1
clone_size: many
v_call: TRBV24-1
d_call: TRBD1
cdr3_nt: TGTGCCACCAGTCCACAGGGGTCTAGCTCCTACAATGAGCAGTTCTTC
cdr3_aa: CATSPQGSSSYNEQFF

j_call: TRBJ2-3
clone_size: few
v_call: TRBV7-2
d_call: TRBD2
cdr3_nt: TGTGCCAGCAGCTCTAGCGGGGGGGCTAGTGCAGATACGCAGTATTTT
cdr3_aa: CASSSSGGASADTQYF

j_call: TRBJ2-2
clone_size: many
v_call: TRBV5-1
d_call: TRBD2
cdr3_nt: TGCGCCAGCAGCTTTTCAGCGGGAGAGTCCGGGGAGCTGTTTTTT
cdr3_aa: CASSFSAGESGELFF

j_call: TRBJ2-1
clone_size: few
v_call: TRBV12-3/TRBV12-4
d_call: TRBD2
cdr3_nt: TGTGCCAGCAGTTTAAGGCGGGGGATGTCCAATGAGCAGTTCTTC
cdr3_aa: CASSLRRGMSNEQFF

j_call: TRBJ1-1
clone_size: few
v_call: TRBV20-1
d_call: NA
cdr3_nt: TGCAGTGCCACCGCAGGCGGAGTGACTGAAGCTTTCTTT
cdr3_aa: CSATAGGVTEAFF

j_call: TRBJ2-4
clone_size: many
v_call: TRBV29-1
d_call: NA
cdr3_nt: TGCAGCGTTGGACTGGGACTAGCCAAAAACATTCAGTACTTC
cdr3_aa: CSVGLGLAKNIQYF

j_call: TRBJ2-7
clone_size: NA
v_call: TRBV7-7
d_call: TRBD2
cdr3_nt: TGTGCTAGCAGCTTAGCCTGGCGGGGGACTAGCGGCTACGAGCAGTACTTC
cdr3_aa: CASSLAWRGTSGYEQYF

j_call: TRBJ2-2
clone_size: NA
v_call: TRBV12-3/TRBV12-4
d_call: NA
cdr3_nt: TGTGCCAGCATCCCTGGAGGAAGAGGCACCGGGGAGCTGTTTTTT
cdr3_aa: CASIPGGRGTGELFF

j_call: TRBJ2-1
clone_size: NA
v_call: TRBV7-7
d_call: NA
cdr3_nt: TGTGCTAGCAGCCCTGGGGTAGCTTCCTACAATGAGCAGTTCTTC
cdr3_aa: CASSPGVASYNEQFF

j_call: TRBJ2-7
clone_size: many
v_call: TRBV5-1
d_call: NA
cdr3_nt: TGCGCCAGCAGCACCTTTAACCGGGATGTCGAGCAGTACTTC
cdr3_aa: CASSTFNRDVEQYF